The rows below give T cell receptor beta chains drawn from one sample of a study of response to subunit inactivated influenza vaccine. Using its own MiXCR run on the RT-PCR reads, TCRdb lists one record per CDR3 protein. Of some 500,000 distinct CDR3 sequences detected, 10% to 15% appear once; the ten largest clones hold approximately 14%. Material: PBMCs from blood, obtained roughly 47 days after vaccination. Every receptor here comes from a man over 45 who received an inactivated influenza vaccine. The CDR3 runs from the conserved cysteine through the conserved F or W. The order of the fields is D gene, J gene, V gene, clone size, CDR3 DNA, CDR3 protein. A D gene is named only where the DNA matches it firmly. Clone size, where shown, is once, few, many, or a class for clones that have expanded.

D: .; J: TRBJ2-6; V: TRBV28; size: many; DNA: TGTGCCAGCAGTTTAAGGGGGGGCCTGACAGGGGCCAACGTCCTGACTTTC; CDR3: CASSLRGGLTGANVLTF
D: .; J: TRBJ2-7; V: TRBV6-1; size: .; DNA: TGTGCCAGCAGTGCCTGGGTACGGGGTAACTACGAGCAGTACTTC; CDR3: CASSAWVRGNYEQYF
D: .; J: TRBJ2-4; V: TRBV20-1; size: .; DNA: TGCAGTGCTTTGGGACCGCCAAACATTCAGTACTTC; CDR3: CSALGPPNIQYF
D: .; J: TRBJ2-2; V: TRBV19; size: .; DNA: TGTGCCAGTAGTATCGGGCGGGAGCTGTTTTTT; CDR3: CASSIGRELFF
D: .; J: TRBJ2-7; V: TRBV24-1; size: few; DNA: TGTGCCACCAGTGAGAAGGGGTCGGACGAGCAGTACTTC; CDR3: CATSEKGSDEQYF
D: .; J: TRBJ2-7; V: TRBV27; size: .; DNA: TGTGCCAGCAGCGAGGCGATCACGACGAAATCCGGCAACGAGCAGTACTTC; CDR3: CASSEAITTKSGNEQYF
D: .; J: TRBJ2-3; V: TRBV20-1; size: .; DNA: TGCAGTGCTAGACCCAACCCAGATACGCAGTATTTT; CDR3: CSARPNPDTQYF
D: .; J: TRBJ2-5; V: TRBV12-3/TRBV12-4; size: few; DNA: TGTGCCAGCAGTTTAGATCTGGGAACGAGGGGGGAGACCCAGTACTTC; CDR3: CASSLDLGTRGETQYF
D: .; J: TRBJ2-6; V: TRBV27; size: .; DNA: TGTGCCAGCAGTTTAGTCAGGTTTGGGGCCAACGTCCTGACTTTC; CDR3: CASSLVRFGANVLTF
D: TRBD2; J: TRBJ2-1; V: TRBV20-1; size: .; DNA: TGCAGTGCTAGAGGTGGGACTAGCGGGAACTACAATGAGCGGTTCTTC; CDR3: CSARGGTSGNYNERFF
D: .; J: TRBJ2-7; V: TRBV5-4; size: .; DNA: TGTGCCATCGGCCCCGGGCGCAGCTACGAGCAGTACTTC; CDR3: CAIGPGRSYEQYF
D: .; J: TRBJ2-1; V: TRBV9; size: few; DNA: TGTGCCAGCAGCGCCCTGGACAATGAGCAGTTCTTC; CDR3: CASSALDNEQFF
D: .; J: TRBJ1-4; V: TRBV12-3/TRBV12-4; size: many; DNA: TGTGCCAGCAGTTTCTCAGGGACTAATGAAAAACTGTTTTTT; CDR3: CASSFSGTNEKLFF
D: .; J: TRBJ1-5; V: TRBV28; size: .; DNA: TGTGCCAGCAGTTTATTGGCAGGCACCCGCAATCAGCCCCAGCATTTT; CDR3: CASSLLAGTRNQPQHF
D: .; J: TRBJ2-5; V: TRBV18; size: once; DNA: TGTGCCAGCTCACCAGCGAGGTTACAAGAGACCCAGTACTTC; CDR3: CASSPARLQETQYF
D: .; J: TRBJ2-2; V: TRBV24-1; size: few; DNA: TGTGCCACGGACAGCGCGAACACCGGGGAGCTGTTTTTT; CDR3: CATDSANTGELFF
D: .; J: TRBJ1-1; V: TRBV21-1; size: few; DNA: TGTGCCAGCAGCGATCCAGACGAAAACACTGAAGCTTTCTTT; CDR3: CASSDPDENTEAFF
D: .; J: TRBJ2-7; V: TRBV24-1; size: .; DNA: TGTGCCACCAGGCGGGGTTCCATCTCCTACGAGCAGTACTTC; CDR3: CATRRGSISYEQYF
D: .; J: TRBJ2-3; V: TRBV5-1; size: .; DNA: TGCGCCAGCAGCTTGGACAGGACCGCAGATACGCAGTATTTT; CDR3: CASSLDRTADTQYF
D: TRBD2; J: TRBJ2-3; V: TRBV4-3; size: many; DNA: TGCGCCAGCAGCCAAGATTTGGCGGGGGGGCCTGGTGATACGCAGTATTTT; CDR3: CASSQDLAGGPGDTQYF
D: .; J: TRBJ2-7; V: TRBV4-2; size: .; DNA: TGTGCCAGCAGTTCCAAATTGGGCCCGGGCAGTTTCTACGAGCAGTACTTC; CDR3: CASSSKLGPGSFYEQYF
D: .; J: TRBJ1-1; V: TRBV4-3; size: many; DNA: TGCGCCAGCAGCCAAGTACCTTCAGTGGCTTTCTTT; CDR3: CASSQVPSVAFF
D: TRBD2; J: TRBJ2-1; V: TRBV7-3; size: .; DNA: TGTGCCAGCAGCCTAGCGGGAGGGCCAAGCTATGAGCAGTTCTTC; CDR3: CASSLAGGPSYEQFF
D: .; J: TRBJ2-1; V: TRBV5-1; size: many; DNA: TGCGCCAGCAGCTTGGGCTGGATTACAGATGAGCAGTTCTTC; CDR3: CASSLGWITDEQFF
D: TRBD2; J: TRBJ2-3; V: TRBV28; size: many; DNA: TGTGCCAGCAGCCAGCCTATTAGCGGGAGAGTCACAGATACGCAGTATTTT; CDR3: CASSQPISGRVTDTQYF
D: .; J: TRBJ1-6; V: TRBV12-3/TRBV12-4; size: few; DNA: TGTGCCAGCAGTCTGAACTATGGTTCACCCCTCCACTTT; CDR3: CASSLNYGSPLHF
D: TRBD2; J: TRBJ2-7; V: TRBV15; size: few; DNA: TGTGCCACCAGCAGCGAGGGACTAGCCCAGTACGAGCAGTACTTC; CDR3: CATSSEGLAQYEQYF
D: .; J: TRBJ1-1; V: TRBV7-6; size: many; DNA: TGTGCCAGCAGCTCGCCTAACACTGAAGCTTTCTTT; CDR3: CASSSPNTEAFF
D: .; J: TRBJ2-1; V: TRBV6-1; size: .; DNA: TGTGCCAGCAGTAGACTTAGGGGGGAGAGCTCCTACAATGAGCAGTTCTTC; CDR3: CASSRLRGESSYNEQFF
D: .; J: TRBJ1-2; V: TRBV4-3; size: few; DNA: TGCGCCAGCAGCCGAGGGACGGGGTATGGCTACACCTTC; CDR3: CASSRGTGYGYTF
D: .; J: TRBJ2-2; V: TRBV5-1; size: few; DNA: TGCGCCAGCAGCACCTACAGCACCGGGGAGCTGTTTTTT; CDR3: CASSTYSTGELFF
D: .; J: TRBJ2-3; V: TRBV27; size: .; DNA: TGTGCCAGCAGTTTTATATTCGCAGCTAAACATATAACAGATACGCAGTATTTT; CDR3: CASSFIFAAKHITDTQYF
D: TRBD1; J: TRBJ2-7; V: TRBV5-1; size: few; DNA: TGCGCCAGCAGCGTAGTCGGGACAGGTTCCTACGAGCAGTACTTC; CDR3: CASSVVGTGSYEQYF
D: .; J: TRBJ2-1; V: TRBV10-3; size: few; DNA: TGTGCCATCGGCGGAGGGACAACAAACAATGAGCAGTTCTTC; CDR3: CAIGGGTTNNEQFF
D: TRBD2; J: TRBJ2-7; V: TRBV10-3; size: .; DNA: TGTGCCATCAGTCGGGCTAGCGGGGGCTACGAGCAGTACTTC; CDR3: CAISRASGGYEQYF
D: .; J: TRBJ2-7; V: TRBV20-1; size: .; DNA: TGCAGTGCTAGAAGGGCGCTTAGGGGCGAGCAGTACTTC; CDR3: CSARRALRGEQYF
D: TRBD2; J: TRBJ2-5; V: TRBV5-1; size: .; DNA: TGCGCCAGCAGCTTGCAAAAGACTAGCGGGAGTGGGGAAGAGACCCAGTACTTC; CDR3: CASSLQKTSGSGEETQYF
D: .; J: TRBJ2-1; V: TRBV12-3/TRBV12-4; size: few; DNA: TGTGCCGTGAGTGGGGGCAGGGTTATCTACAATGAGCAGTTCTTC; CDR3: CAVSGGRVIYNEQFF
D: TRBD2; J: TRBJ2-1; V: TRBV2; size: many; DNA: TGTGCCAGCAGTGCGGGACTAGTTACAACCTACAATGAGCAGTTCTTC; CDR3: CASSAGLVTTYNEQFF
D: TRBD2; J: TRBJ2-7; V: TRBV12-3/TRBV12-4; size: .; DNA: TGTGCCAGCAGTTTTAGGCGGGGGGGCCTCGCCTACGAGCAGTACTTC; CDR3: CASSFRRGGLAYEQYF
D: .; J: TRBJ2-2; V: TRBV15; size: .; DNA: TGTGCCACCAGCGGACGGGCGAACACCGGGGAGCTGTTTTTT; CDR3: CATSGRANTGELFF
D: TRBD1; J: TRBJ1-2; V: TRBV12-3/TRBV12-4; size: many; DNA: TGTGCCAGCAGTAGCATAGACAGGGACAACTATGGCTACACCTTC; CDR3: CASSSIDRDNYGYTF
D: .; J: TRBJ2-7; V: TRBV7-9; size: .; DNA: TGTGCCAGCAGCGCCGGGCTAAACGAGCAGTACTTC; CDR3: CASSAGLNEQYF
D: .; J: TRBJ1-1; V: TRBV5-1; size: many; DNA: TGCGCCAGCAGCTTATCCGGACGGAACACTGAAGCTTTCTTT; CDR3: CASSLSGRNTEAFF
D: .; J: TRBJ1-3; V: TRBV7-2; size: .; DNA: TGTGCCAGCAGCAACGAAAACACCATATATTTT; CDR3: CASSNENTIYF
D: TRBD1; J: TRBJ1-2; V: TRBV30; size: .; DNA: TGTGCCTGGAGTGTAGGACAGGGTCACGGCTACACCTTC; CDR3: CAWSVGQGHGYTF
D: .; J: TRBJ1-5; V: TRBV15; size: .; DNA: TGTGCCACCAGCAGAGACGGGGGGCGCGTGGGTCAGCCCCAGCATTTT; CDR3: CATSRDGGRVGQPQHF